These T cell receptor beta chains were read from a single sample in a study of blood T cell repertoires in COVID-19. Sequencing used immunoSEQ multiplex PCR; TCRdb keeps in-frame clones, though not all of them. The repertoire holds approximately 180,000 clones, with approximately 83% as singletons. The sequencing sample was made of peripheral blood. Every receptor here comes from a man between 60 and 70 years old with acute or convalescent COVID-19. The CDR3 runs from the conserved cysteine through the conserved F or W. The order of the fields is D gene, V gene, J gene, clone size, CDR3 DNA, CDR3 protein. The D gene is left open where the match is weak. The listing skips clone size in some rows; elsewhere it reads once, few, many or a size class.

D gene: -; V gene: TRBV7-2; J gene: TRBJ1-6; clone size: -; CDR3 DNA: TGTGCCAGCAGCCGGCTACAGGGTTTAACTAATTCACCCCTCCACTTT; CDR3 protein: CASSRLQGLTNSPLHF
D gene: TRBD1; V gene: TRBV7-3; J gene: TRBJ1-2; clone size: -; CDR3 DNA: TGTGCCAGCAGCTTGGGACAGGGCTATGGCTACACCTTC; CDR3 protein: CASSLGQGYGYTF
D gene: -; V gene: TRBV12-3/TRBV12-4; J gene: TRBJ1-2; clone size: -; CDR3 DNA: TGTGCCAGCAGTTTAGAGAACAGCTATGGCTACACCTTC; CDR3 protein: CASSLENSYGYTF
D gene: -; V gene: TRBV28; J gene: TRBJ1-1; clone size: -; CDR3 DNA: TGTGCCAGCATCCAACAGGGTTTTAATGAAGCTTTCTTT; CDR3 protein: CASIQQGFNEAFF
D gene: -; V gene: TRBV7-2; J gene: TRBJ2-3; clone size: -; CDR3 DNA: TGTGCCAGCAGCTCCTACGAACTGGGGCGTGGAGATACGCAGTATTTT; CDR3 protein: CASSSYELGRGDTQYF
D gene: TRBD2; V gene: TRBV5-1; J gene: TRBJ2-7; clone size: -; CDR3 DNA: TGCGCCAGCAGCTTCCCACTGGGTAGCGGGAGTAGCAACGAGCAGTACTTC; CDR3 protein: CASSFPLGSGSSNEQYF
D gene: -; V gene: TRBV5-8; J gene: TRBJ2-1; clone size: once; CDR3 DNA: TGTGCCAGCAGCCCGCGGGGCTACGGGAAATCTGAGCAGTTCTTC; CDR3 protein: CASSPRGYGKSEQFF
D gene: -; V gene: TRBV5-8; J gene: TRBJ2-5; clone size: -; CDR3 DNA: TGTGCCAGCAGCTTGACGCGTGGACTGAGCAGGGGCCAAGAGACCCAGTACTTC; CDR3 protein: CASSLTRGLSRGQETQYF
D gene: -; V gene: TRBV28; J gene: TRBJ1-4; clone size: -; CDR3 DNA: TGTGCCAGCAGTTTCGGGGTTTTAACTAATGAAAAACTGTTTTTT; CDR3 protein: CASSFGVLTNEKLFF
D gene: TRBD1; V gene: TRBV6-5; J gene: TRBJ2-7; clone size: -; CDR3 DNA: TGTGCCAGCAGTTTCGGACAGGGGAGAAACGAGCAGTACTTC; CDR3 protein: CASSFGQGRNEQYF
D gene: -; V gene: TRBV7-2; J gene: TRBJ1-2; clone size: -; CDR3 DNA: TGTGCCAGCAGCTTAAACCCAGGACAGTTCTATGGCTACACCTTC; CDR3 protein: CASSLNPGQFYGYTF
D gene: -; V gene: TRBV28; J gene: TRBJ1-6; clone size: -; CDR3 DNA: TGTGCCAGCAGTGCGTATAATTCACCCCTCCACTTT; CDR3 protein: CASSAYNSPLHF
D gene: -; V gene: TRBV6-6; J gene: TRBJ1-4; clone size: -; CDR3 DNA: TGTGCCAGCAGACCACAGGTCCGGTATGAAAAACTGTTTTTT; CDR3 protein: CASRPQVRYEKLFF
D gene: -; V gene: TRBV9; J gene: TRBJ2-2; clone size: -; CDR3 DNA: TGTGCCAGCAGTCTCACGGGCGGGGAGCTGTTTTTT; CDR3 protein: CASSLTGGELFF
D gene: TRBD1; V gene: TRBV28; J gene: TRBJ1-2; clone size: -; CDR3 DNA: TGTGCCAGCAGCTACGGGACAGGGAGTTATGGCTACACCTTC; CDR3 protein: CASSYGTGSYGYTF
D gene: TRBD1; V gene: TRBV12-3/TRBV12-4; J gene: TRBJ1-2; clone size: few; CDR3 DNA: TGTGCCAGCAGTTTGGACAGGGTAAGAGGCTACACCTTC; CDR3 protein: CASSLDRVRGYTF
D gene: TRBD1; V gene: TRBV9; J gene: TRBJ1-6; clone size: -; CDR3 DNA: TGTGCCAGCAGCCGTGGACAGGGCAATTCACCCCTCCACTTT; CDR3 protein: CASSRGQGNSPLHF
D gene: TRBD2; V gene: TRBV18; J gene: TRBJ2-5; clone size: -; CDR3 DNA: TGTGCCAGCTCAACTGGGACTAGCGGGAGAACGGCCCAGTACTTC; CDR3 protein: CASSTGTSGRTAQYF
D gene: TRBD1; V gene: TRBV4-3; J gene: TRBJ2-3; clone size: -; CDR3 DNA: TGCGCCAGCAGCCACCTGACAGGGGAGGTGGATACGCAGTATTTT; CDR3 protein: CASSHLTGEVDTQYF
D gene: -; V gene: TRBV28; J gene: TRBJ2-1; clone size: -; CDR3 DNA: TGTGCCAGCAGCGCGACTAGACGCTCCTACAATGAGCAGTTCTTC; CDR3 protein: CASSATRRSYNEQFF
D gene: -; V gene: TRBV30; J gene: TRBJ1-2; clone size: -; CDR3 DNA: TGTGCCTGGAGTTTACAGGGCGCCTATGGCTACACCTTC; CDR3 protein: CAWSLQGAYGYTF
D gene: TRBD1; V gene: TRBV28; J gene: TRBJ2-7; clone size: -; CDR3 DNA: TGTGCCAGCAGTCTACCACAGGGGGCAGGCGAGCAGTACTTC; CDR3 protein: CASSLPQGAGEQYF
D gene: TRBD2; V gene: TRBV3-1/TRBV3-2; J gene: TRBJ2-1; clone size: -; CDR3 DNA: TGTGCCAGCAGCCGGACTAGCGGGTTGACCTACAATGAGCAGTTCTTC; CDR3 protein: CASSRTSGLTYNEQFF
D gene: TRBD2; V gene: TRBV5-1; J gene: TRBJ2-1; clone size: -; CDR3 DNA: TGCGCCAGCAGCACGGGACTAGCGGGAGGTGAGAATGAGCAGTTCTTC; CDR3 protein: CASSTGLAGGENEQFF
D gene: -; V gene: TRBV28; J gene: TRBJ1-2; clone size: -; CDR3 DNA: TGTGCCAGCAGTTTATCCCACGGGATCTATGGCTACACCTTC; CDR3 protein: CASSLSHGIYGYTF
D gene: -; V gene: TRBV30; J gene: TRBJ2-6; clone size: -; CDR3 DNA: TGTGCCTGGAGTGTACTACGGTCCTCGTTCGGGGCCAACGTCCTGACTTTC; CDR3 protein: CAWSVLRSSFGANVLTF
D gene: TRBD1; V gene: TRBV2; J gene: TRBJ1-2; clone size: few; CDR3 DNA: TGTGCCAGCACTCCGGGACAGATCTATGGCTACACCTTC; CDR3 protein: CASTPGQIYGYTF
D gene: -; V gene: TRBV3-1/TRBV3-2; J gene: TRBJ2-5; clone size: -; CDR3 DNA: TGTGCCAGCAGCCAAGAACTCCGCCAAGAGACCCAGTACTTC; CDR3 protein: CASSQELRQETQYF
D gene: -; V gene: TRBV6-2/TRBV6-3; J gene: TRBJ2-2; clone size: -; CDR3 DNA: TGTGCCAGCAGTTTTGGGGGCTCGGACACCGGGGAGCTGTTTTTT; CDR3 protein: CASSFGGSDTGELFF